The TCR beta chain under discussion was sequenced for a study of T-cell reconstitution after alpha-beta-depleted transplantation in children. This CDR3 has 16 amino acids. From germline, CDR1 is SGHVS and CDR2 FQNEAQ. V shed 5 bases, J shed 3 bases, and the junction held 10 bases outside the gene matches. Unique molecular identifiers were incorporated when the TCRbeta library was constructed. TCRdb used MiXCR to reprocess the PCR reads, holding one entry per CDR3 protein. The table lists around 960,000 distinct CDR3 sequences, less than 30% of them singletons, with over 25% in the top ten. This clonotype was recorded a few times.

The rearrangement uses TRBV7-8 and TRBJ2-1; 7 bases match TRBD1. The clonotype was recovered from a boy under three years old who had a stem cell transplant for SCID, so the T cells may come from the graft donor. The specimen comprised PBMCs, mostly from graft donor cells, sampled 360 days after TCRalphabeta/CD19-depleted stem cell transplant. This CDR3 is CASSLAGGLYYNEQFF. Written as DNA, the CDR3 is TGTGCCAGCAGCCTCGCAGGGGGATTATACTACAATGAGCAGTTCTTC.